The 10 T cell receptor beta chains listed next were all sequenced from one sample in a study of blood T cell repertoires in COVID-19. Clones were sequenced by immunoSEQ multiplex PCR, and TCRdb holds only the in-frame ones, with some missing. The repertoire holds more than 400,000 clones, with around 85% as singletons. What was sequenced was peripheral blood. These receptors all come from a human donor in a cohort sampled during active COVID-19.

The chain joins TRBV6-5 to TRBJ2-2, with D perhaps TRBD1 (5 bases). Germline CDR1 MNHEY, CDR2 SVGAGI. The CDR3 totals 13 residues. Trimming shortened V by 0 bases and J by 9 bases, and 8 bases separated the two germline ends. The CDR3 sequence: CASSYSGARELFF. Written as DNA, the CDR3 is TGTGCCAGCAGTTACTCTGGGGCCCGGGAGCTGTTTTTT.

The chain uses TRBV19 and TRBJ2-6, with D perhaps matching TRBD1 (5 bases). V was cut by 4 bases and J by 0 bases, with 7 bases left in between. Germline V gives CDR1 LNHDA, CDR2 SQIVND (reference sequence). The CDR3 runs 15 residues. The CDR3 DNA follows: TGTGCCAGTAGTACCCAGGGCTCTGGGGCCAACGTCCTGACTTTC. Its translation is CASSTQGSGANVLTF.

This clone has only one observation. V gene TRBV29-1 combines with J gene TRBJ1-1, with 7 bases aligning to TRBD1. The CDR3 contains 13 residues. Germline CDR1 SQVTM, CDR2 ANQGSEA. The V segment lost 4 bases and the J segment 7 bases; nucleotides outside the gene matches: 9. The CDR3 DNA sequence: TGCAGCGTTGTGGACAGGTCGCCGGGTGAAGCTTTCTTT. Amino acid sequence: CSVVDRSPGEAFF.

The gene calls are TRBV7-2 and TRBJ1-6; no definite D call. The CDR3 covers 16 residues. Germline lookup yields CDR1 SGHTA and CDR2 FQGNSA. Trimming removed 0 bases from V and 9 bases from J, with 15 bases in between. The CDR3 loop is CASSLAPNREGSPLHF. The CDR3 nucleotides are TGTGCCAGCAGCTTAGCCCCGAATCGCGAGGGTTCACCCCTCCACTTT.

The table lists this clone with a count of one. The chain is built from TRBV7-9 and TRBJ1-6, with D perhaps TRBD1 (5 bases). CDR3 length equals 13 residues. The V gene lost 1 base and the J gene lost 10 bases, with 8 bases spanning the gap. The germline V gene has CDR1 SEHNR and CDR2 FQNEAQ (reference sequence). The chain's CDR3 is CASSLEGNSPLHF. CDR3 DNA sequence: TGTGCCAGCAGCTTAGAGGGGAACTCACCCCTCCACTTT.

V gene TRBV5-1 combines with J gene TRBJ2-7; 10 bases align to TRBD1. Germline values: CDR1 SGHRS, CDR2 YFSETQ. The V and J ends lost 3 bases and 6 bases, in that order; junction bases with no gene match: 6. The CDR3 length is 14 residues. CDR3 coding DNA: TGCGCCAGCAGCTATCCGACAGGGGGCCCCGAGCAGTACTTC. It specifies CASSYPTGGPEQYF.

The chain employs TRBV18 and TRBJ1-1, with 9 positions matching TRBD1. J gave up 4 bases and V 3 bases, and 3 bases lay outside the gene matches. The CDR3 is made up of 14 amino acids. Germline V gene lookup returns CDR1 KGHSH and CDR2 LQKENI. CDR3 DNA sequence: TGTGCCAGCTCACCTGGACAGGGGAGCACTGAAGCTTTCTTT. Residues: CASSPGQGSTEAFF.

The chain has TRBV3-1 (or the pseudogene TRBV3-2) and TRBJ2-7; 11 nucleotides line up with TRBD2. V was pared by 2 bases and J by 5 bases, with 8 bases of the junction left unmatched. Germline V CDR1 and CDR2: LGHDT, YNNKEL (reference sequence). The CDR3 totals 16 residues. The CDR3 sequence is CASSQFLLAGVHEQYF. The CDR3 coding sequence is TGTGCCAGCAGCCAATTCTTACTAGCGGGAGTCCACGAGCAGTACTTC.

This chain connects TRBV30 to TRBJ1-2; D is ambiguous. CDR3 length equals 15 residues. The germline CDR1 and CDR2 sequences are GTSNPN and SVGIG (reference sequence). Trimming left V 0 bases short and J 8 bases short, with 19 bases between. The CDR3, as DNA: TGTGCCTGGAGTGTACTGGCAGCGGGCGGGGAAGGCTACACCTTC. It specifies CAWSVLAAGGEGYTF.

V is TRBV6-6 and J is TRBJ1-6; 10 nucleotides align to TRBD1. J was trimmed by 10 bases and V by 6 bases; bases with no gene match: 12. Germline loops: CDR1 MNHNY, CDR2 SVGAGI (reference sequence). The CDR3 has 16 residues. The CDR3 DNA sequence: TGTGCCAGCAGGCTCACCGGGACAGGGGATGGGTCACCCCTCCACTTT. Translation gives CASRLTGTGDGSPLHF.